The rows below give T cell receptor beta chains drawn from one sample of a study of cytomegalovirus exposure and HLA in healthy donors. Libraries were prepared by immunoSEQ multiplex PCR; TCRdb keeps only in-frame clonotypes and omits some of them. Altogether about 160,000 clones are present, 70% to 90% being singletons, with the ten largest covering more than 2%. The sample consisted of PBMCs. The source is a man between 18 and 29 years old in good health and CMV-seropositive. The CDR3 runs from the conserved cysteine through the conserved F or W. A D gene is named only where the DNA matches it firmly. A clone size is listed for some rows: how often the clone was seen (once, few, many), or a class if it is expanded.

V	size	D	J	DNA	CDR3
TRBV7-9	.	TRBD2	TRBJ2-3	TGTGCCAGCAGCTCAACTAGCGGGGGGGCAGATACGCAGTATTTT	CASSSTSGGADTQYF
TRBV2	.	TRBD1	TRBJ2-3	TGTGCCAGCAACGACAGGGGGGCCACAGATACGCAGTATTTT	CASNDRGATDTQYF
TRBV16	.	.	TRBJ2-5	TGTGCCAGCAGCCAAGGAGAAGAGACCCAGTACTTC	CASSQGEETQYF
TRBV9	.	.	TRBJ1-4	TGTGCCAGCAGCGACCGCGTGATCGGGGGGGAACTGTTTTTT	CASSDRVIGGELFF
TRBV7-9	.	.	TRBJ1-1	TGTGCCAGCAGCGCGACAGTAGAAGCTTTCTTT	CASSATVEAFF
TRBV5-6	.	TRBD1	TRBJ1-6	TGTGCCAGCAGCTTTGGGGACAGGCCTTCACCCCTCCACTTT	CASSFGDRPSPLHF
TRBV15	.	TRBD1	TRBJ1-1	TGTGCCACCAGCAGAGGGCGGGAGGGGGCTGCCAACACTGAAGCTTTCTTT	CATSRGREGAANTEAFF
TRBV2	.	TRBD1	TRBJ1-5	TGTGCCAGCAAAGGACAGGGGGGAAATCAGCCCCAGCATTTT	CASKGQGGNQPQHF
TRBV5-4	.	TRBD1	TRBJ1-3	TGTGCCAGCAGCCCGACAGGGTCCCCTGGAAACACCATATATTTT	CASSPTGSPGNTIYF
TRBV7-2	.	TRBD2	TRBJ2-7	TGTGCCAGCAGCCCGTCGGGGGGGTTTAACTACGAGCAGTACTTC	CASSPSGGFNYEQYF
TRBV18	.	TRBD2	TRBJ2-7	TGTGCCAGCTCAAAAAGCGGGAGCTCCTACGAGCAGTACTTC	CASSKSGSSYEQYF
TRBV20-1	.	.	TRBJ1-2	TGCAGTGCCCCTGCGGGCTATGGCTACACCTTC	CSAPAGYGYTF
TRBV5-6	.	.	TRBJ1-2	TGTGCCAGCAGCCGCCGACAGGCGGCTTCGTACACCTTC	CASSRRQAASYTF
TRBV4-2	once	.	TRBJ2-3	TGTGCCAGCAGCCAAGATCCCCGCGGGACCGACACAGATACGCAGTATTTT	CASSQDPRGTDTDTQYF
TRBV9	.	.	TRBJ1-3	TGTGCCAGCAGCGACACAGGGTTCGGAAACACCATATATTTT	CASSDTGFGNTIYF
TRBV7-8	.	.	TRBJ1-2	TGTGCCAGCAGCTTAGGCGCAGGGGCTTATGGCTACACCTTC	CASSLGAGAYGYTF
TRBV9	.	TRBD1	TRBJ1-5	TGTGCCAGCAGCGGACAGGGAGATAATCAGCCCCAGCATTTT	CASSGQGDNQPQHF
TRBV11-2	.	.	TRBJ2-6	TGTGCCAGCAGCTTCTTCCTTCCGGGCTCTGGGGCCAACGTCCTGACTTTC	CASSFFLPGSGANVLTF
TRBV5-1	.	.	TRBJ2-6	TGCGCCAGCAGCTTACCACAGGGTACTGGGGCCAACGTCCTGACTTTC	CASSLPQGTGANVLTF
TRBV29-1	.	.	TRBJ1-2	TGCAGCGTTGACCTGGCAGGGGCTAACTATGGCTACACCTTC	CSVDLAGANYGYTF
TRBV4-1	.	TRBD1	TRBJ2-2	TGCGCCAGCAGCCAGCCTGGGACAGGGGTTCCCGGGGAGCTGTTTTTT	CASSQPGTGVPGELFF
TRBV9	.	.	TRBJ2-5	TGTGCCAGCAGCGGAGCAGGTATGGGGACCCAGTACTTC	CASSGAGMGTQYF
TRBV13	few	TRBD1	TRBJ2-3	TGTGCCAGCAGCCAGACAGGGGGGAGTTACAGAAATACGCAGTATTTT	CASSQTGGSYRNTQYF
TRBV28	.	.	TRBJ1-2	TGTGCCAGCAGTCCCCCGCGGAGCTATGGCTACACCTTC	CASSPPRSYGYTF